The following is a T cell receptor beta chain sequence with its context. This clonotype was recorded a few times. Its binding antigen is unknown. Per-nucleotide qualities are absent, and no much larger clonotype sits a single base away. This entry belongs to a study of blood T cells in healthy people across ages (dated by TCRdb to about 2015). A note on the overall study: In model experiments, roughly one uniquely barcoded TCR beta cDNA molecule per two T cells was captured by template switching. Using deep sequencing normalized with unique cDNA molecular identifiers, the study measured how TCR beta repertoire diversity changes with age. The donors were divided into four age groups: young (average roughly 15 years), middle-aged (approximately 39), aged (around 59) and long-lived (roughly 82). Donors of different ages were randomly distributed across sequencing lanes to avoid experimental bias. For two donors (one aged 18 to 29 and one aged 80 or older), the study analyzed two additional independent replicas of 1 million unique cDNA reads from the same blood draw. Study-wide conclusions, independent of this receptor: The CMV infection status of donors was not known, potentially confounding age-related changes in expanded clonotypes. Bulk unsorted PBMC profiling prevented conclusive comparison of naive and antigen-experienced compartments. Total diversity estimates from one million sequenced T cells were considered lower bounds and underestimates. There was a strong correlation between observed TCR beta diversity and the percentage of naive T cells measured by flow cytometry. Observed TCR beta diversity per million T cells fell roughly linearly with age, and a significant reduction was already apparent by age roughly 40. Compared with the aged group, the long-lived group had more naive CD4+ T cells, fewer expanded clones and increased TCR diversity, suggesting age selection.

Donors were under 40 systemically healthy Caucasian individuals from Russia aged roughly 6 to 90 years. About 10 milliliters of peripheral blood were collected from each donor into EDTA-treated Vacutainer tubes. Ficoll-Paque density-gradient centrifugation was used to isolate PBMCs, with at least 7 million per sample. Trizol reagent was used to extract total RNA from PBMCs, with at least 6 micrograms per sample. Naive CD45RAhigh/CD27high T cell percentages were measured by flow cytometry on a PBMC aliquot from every donor. Library creation used 5' RACE. TCRdb names Illumina HiSeq 2500 as the instrument used. A second PCR of roughly 6 to 11 cycles was run with a J-beta primer mix and a sample-barcoded 5' primer. A unique molecular identifier was introduced onto each TCR beta cDNA molecule by a template-switch 5' adaptor carrying 12 random nucleotides. Each sample yielded at least 3 million CDR3-containing paired-end reads. The Mint cDNA synthesis kit, primed by a TRBC-specific oligonucleotide, was used to synthesize first-strand cDNA from all RNA. Following uracil-DNA glycosylase treatment, all cDNA underwent a first 18-cycle PCR with the universal primers M1SS and BC2_uni_R. The published analysis was carried out like this. For normalization, 1 million high-quality reads were randomly selected from each sample, with every read carrying a distinct molecular identifier. Reads with shared molecular identifiers were discarded instead of being binned into consensus sequences. CDR3 identification, clonotype clustering and error correction used MiTCR with a Q25 quality threshold and the strictest error-elimination algorithm. A nonparametric unseen species model with Euler transformation was used to estimate a lower bound on total TCR beta diversity. TCRdb took the public reads, trimmed them with fastp at Q25, ran MiXCR for clone calling and kept in-frame beta chains. One record per CDR3 amino acid sequence lists the most common genes and DNA. TCRdb's processing, not the authors', yielded these V and J calls. Recorded for this sample are about 1.8 million distinct CDR3 sequences; around half of them occurred a single time. The top ten clonotypes cover roughly 2% of the sample.

The receptor comes from a woman in her thirties or forties in good health. Material: blood.

In nucleotide form, the sequence is TGTGCCAGCAGTTACTATTCGGGACAAATCTCCTACGAGCAGTACTTC. The resulting protein is CASSYYSGQISYEQYF. The chain is encoded by TRBV6-2 or TRBV6-3 joined to TRBJ2-7; D gene: possibly TRBD1, on 6 matching bases. CDR1 and CDR2 are drawn from the germline V gene: MNHEY, SVGEGT. From its cysteine to its phenylalanine, the CDR3 spans 16 amino acids. The kept DNA is CDR3 alone, 48 bases in frame from the first base. Deletion took 1 base off V and 0 bases off J, with a span of 13 bases between the germline ends.